The 9 T cell receptor beta chains reported below all come from one sample, sequenced in a study of T cell repertoires in aging, cancer and after chemotherapy. TRB rearrangements spanning V, D and J were amplified using mixed TRB-A/B primers. MiXCR, applied by TCRdb to the multiplex PCR reads, yields one record per CDR3 protein. The sample carries thousands of distinct CDR3 sequences, around 66% recorded once. Peripheral blood genomic DNA, not sorted cells or RNA, was the template. Sequenced input: blood. The receptors originated from a human donor with a solid tumor.

The rearrangement uses TRBV7-9 and TRBJ1-4; D gene ambiguous. CDR1 and CDR2 (germline): SEHNR, FQNEAQ (reference sequence). Between the trimmed V and J ends, which lost 0 bases and 8 bases, there was a span of 13 bases. The CDR3 contains 15 residues. The CDR3 nucleotides are TGTGCCAGCAGCTTAGCGGCTACCCCGTGGGAAAAACTGTTTTTT. This translates into CASSLAATPWEKLFF.

The rearrangement uses TRBV5-1 and TRBJ2-3; D is tentatively TRBD1 or TRBD2 (6 bases each). The CDR3 is made up of 14 amino acids. Germline CDR1 and CDR2: SGHRS and YFSETQ. The V gene lost 0 bases and the J gene lost 4 bases, with 9 bases spanning the gap. Written as DNA, the CDR3 is TGCGCCAGCAGCTTGGACAGGGAGGCAGATACGCAGTATTTT. Its protein is CASSLDREADTQYF.

The V and J genes are TRBV10-3 and TRBJ1-5, with D perhaps matching TRBD1 (6 bases). The ends were cut back, 2 bases at V and 0 bases at J, with 8 bases in the middle. The CDR3 runs 15 residues. Germline CDR1 is ENHRY and CDR2 is SYGVKD. The CDR3 nucleotides read TGTGCCATCAGTGAGGGGGGGCTTAGCAATCAGCCCCAGCATTTT. Encoded protein: CAISEGGLSNQPQHF.

V gene TRBV11-2 combines with J gene TRBJ2-7; 10 nucleotides align to TRBD2. Germline values: CDR1 SGHAT, CDR2 FQNNGV. This CDR3 is 14 amino acids long. V lost 6 bases to trimming and J lost 3 bases; unmatched junction nucleotides: 5. The CDR3 is CASRGGLADYEQYF. CDR3 bases: TGTGCCAGCAGGGGAGGACTAGCGGACTACGAGCAGTACTTC.

The table lists this clonotype with a few counts. The J gene is TRBJ2-7, the V gene TRBV18; possibly TRBD2 for D (5 bases). The ends were cut back, 2 bases at V and 6 bases at J, with 11 bases in the middle. The CDR3 is made up of 13 amino acids. The germline CDR1 and CDR2 sequences are KGHSH and LQKENI. Here the CDR3 DNA reads TGTGCCAGCTCACCAGGGAGAGACCGCGAGCAGTACTTC. Translating gives CASSPGRDREQYF. Full variable domain (remainder filled in from reference TRBV18 and TRBJ2-7): NAGVMQNPRHLVRRRGQEARLRCSPMKGHSHVYWYRQLPEEGLKFMVYLQKENIIDESGMPKERFSAEFPKEGPSILRIQQVVRGDSAAYFCASSPGRDREQYFGPGTRLTVT.

This clonotype turned up a few times. The chain links TRBV12-3 or TRBV12-4 to TRBJ1-6; possible D gene TRBD1, 6 bases. CDR3 length: 15 amino acids. V shed 7 bases and J shed 6 bases, with 16 bases lying between them. The CDR3 sequence is CASIVGGTLNSPLHF. The DNA for the CDR3 is TGTGCCAGCATCGTGGGGGGGACACTTAATTCACCCCTCCACTTT.

V usage is TRBV20-1 and J usage is TRBJ1-1; the D gene is possibly TRBD1 (5 bases). This CDR3 contains 14 residues. Looked up from germline, CDR1 is DFQATT and CDR2 is SNEGSKA (reference sequence). Trimming pared 5 bases from V and 5 bases from J, leaving 18 bases between. The chain's CDR3 is CSADGNWGYTEAFF. DNA of the CDR3: TGCAGTGCTGATGGAAACTGGGGGTATACTGAAGCTTTCTTT.

This clonotype has a handful of counts. The chain carries TRBV29-1 and TRBJ1-1, with 7 bases matching TRBD1. There are 10 residues in the CDR3. Per the germline V gene, CDR1 is SQVTM and CDR2 is ANQGSEA. The junction had 7 bases not matched to a gene; V was cut back by 8 bases and J by 10 bases. Here the CDR3 reads CSINRGVAFF. Written as DNA, the CDR3 is TGCAGCATTAACAGGGGTGTAGCTTTCTTT.

A remark on this clonotype: An end of the junction does not agree with germline; a read error may underlie this. This sequence joins TRBV11-2 and TRBJ1-1; D possibly corresponds to TRBD1 (5 bases). This CDR3 is built from 13 residues. Germline CDR1 is SGHAT and CDR2 is FQNNGV. CDR3 nucleotides: TGCGCCAGCAGGGAAGGTAGGAACACTGAAGCTTTCTTT. It specifies CASREGRNTEAFF.